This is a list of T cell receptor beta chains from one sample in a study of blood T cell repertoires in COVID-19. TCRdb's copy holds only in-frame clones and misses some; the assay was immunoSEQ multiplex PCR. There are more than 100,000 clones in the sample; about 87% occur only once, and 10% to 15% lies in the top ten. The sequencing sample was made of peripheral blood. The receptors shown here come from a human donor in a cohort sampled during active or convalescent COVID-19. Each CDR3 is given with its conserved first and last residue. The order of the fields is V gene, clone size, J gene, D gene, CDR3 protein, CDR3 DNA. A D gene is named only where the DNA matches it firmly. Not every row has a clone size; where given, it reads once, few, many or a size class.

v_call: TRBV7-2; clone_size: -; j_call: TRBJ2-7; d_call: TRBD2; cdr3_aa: CASSPLAGLSYEQYF; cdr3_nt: TGTGCCAGCAGCCCCCTAGCGGGACTCTCCTACGAGCAGTACTTC
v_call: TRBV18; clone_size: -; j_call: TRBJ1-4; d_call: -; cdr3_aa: CASSPNGLNYEKLFF; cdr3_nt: TGTGCCAGCTCACCCAATGGGCTAAATTATGAAAAACTGTTTTTT
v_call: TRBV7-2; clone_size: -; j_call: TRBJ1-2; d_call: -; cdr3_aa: CASSLFPGNYGYTF; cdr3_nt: TGTGCCAGCAGCTTATTTCCAGGGAACTATGGCTACACCTTC
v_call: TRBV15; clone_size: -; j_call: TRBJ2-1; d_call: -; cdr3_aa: CATSLGEGGNEQFF; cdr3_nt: TGTGCCACCAGCTTAGGGGAAGGGGGCAATGAGCAGTTCTTC
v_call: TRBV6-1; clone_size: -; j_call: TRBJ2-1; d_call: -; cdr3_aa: CASSEGAGHPGGKFF; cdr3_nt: TGTGCCAGCAGTGAAGGGGCGGGGCACCCCGGGGGAAAGTTCTTC
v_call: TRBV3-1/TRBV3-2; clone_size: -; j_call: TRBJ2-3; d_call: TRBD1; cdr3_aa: CASSPTGGTDTQYF; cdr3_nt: TGTGCCAGCAGCCCGACAGGGGGCACAGATACGCAGTATTTT
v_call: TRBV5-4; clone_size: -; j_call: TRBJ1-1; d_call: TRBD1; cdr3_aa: CASSLARDSHTEAFF; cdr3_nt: TGTGCCAGCAGCTTGGCCCGGGACAGTCACACTGAAGCTTTCTTT
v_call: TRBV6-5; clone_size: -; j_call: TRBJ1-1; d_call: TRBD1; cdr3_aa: CASSWDRANGNTEAFF; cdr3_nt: TGTGCCAGCAGTTGGGACAGGGCTAACGGGAACACTGAAGCTTTCTTT
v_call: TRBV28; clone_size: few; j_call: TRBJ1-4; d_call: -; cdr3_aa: CASSSLGGKLFF; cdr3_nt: TGTGCCAGCAGTTCTCTGGGGGGAAAACTGTTTTTT
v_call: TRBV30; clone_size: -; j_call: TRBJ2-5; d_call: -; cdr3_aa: CAWGTGGLVETQYF; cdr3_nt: TGTGCCTGGGGTACTGGAGGGCTTGTGGAGACCCAGTACTTC
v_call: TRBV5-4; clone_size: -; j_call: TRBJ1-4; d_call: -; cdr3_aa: CASSSFTTTNEKLFF; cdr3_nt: TGTGCCAGCAGCTCGTTCACTACAACTAATGAAAAACTGTTTTTT
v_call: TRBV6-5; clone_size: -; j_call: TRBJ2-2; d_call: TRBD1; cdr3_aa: CASARGLTGELFF; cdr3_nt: TGTGCCAGCGCCAGGGGGCTTACCGGGGAGCTGTTTTTT
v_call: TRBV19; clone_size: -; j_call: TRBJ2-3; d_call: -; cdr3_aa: CATEDSPDTQYF; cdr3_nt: TGTGCCACCGAGGACAGCCCAGATACGCAGTATTTT
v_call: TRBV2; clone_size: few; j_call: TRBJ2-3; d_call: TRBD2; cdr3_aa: CASSRAGLSTDTQYF; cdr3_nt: TGTGCCAGCTCCCGAGCGGGGTTGAGCACAGATACGCAGTATTTT
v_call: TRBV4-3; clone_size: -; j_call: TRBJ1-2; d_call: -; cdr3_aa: CASSQDWGVGGYTF; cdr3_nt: TGCGCCAGCAGCCAAGATTGGGGGGTAGGGGGCTACACCTTC
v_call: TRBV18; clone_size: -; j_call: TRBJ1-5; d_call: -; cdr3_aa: CASSRTDNQPQHF; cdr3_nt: TGTGCCAGCTCACGAACAGACAATCAGCCCCAGCATTTT
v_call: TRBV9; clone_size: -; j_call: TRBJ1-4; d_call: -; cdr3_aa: CASSVAQGNEKLFF; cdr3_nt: TGTGCCAGCAGCGTAGCTCAGGGGAATGAAAAACTGTTTTTT
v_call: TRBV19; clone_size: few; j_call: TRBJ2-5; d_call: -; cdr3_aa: CASSIGGTNQETQYF; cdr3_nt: TGTGCCAGTAGTATAGGCGGGACCAATCAAGAGACCCAGTACTTC
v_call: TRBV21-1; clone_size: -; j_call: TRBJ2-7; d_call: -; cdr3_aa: CASSTRGQWGYYEQYF; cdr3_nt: TGTGCCAGCAGCACCAGGGGCCAATGGGGGTACTACGAGCAGTACTTC
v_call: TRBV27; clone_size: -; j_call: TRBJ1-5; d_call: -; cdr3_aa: CASSLAGSNNQPQHF; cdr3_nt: TGTGCCAGCAGTTTAGCAGGGTCTAACAATCAGCCCCAGCATTTT
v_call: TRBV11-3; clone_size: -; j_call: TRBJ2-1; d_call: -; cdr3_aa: CASSISLYNEQFF; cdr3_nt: TGTGCCAGCAGCATCTCTCTCTACAATGAGCAGTTCTTC
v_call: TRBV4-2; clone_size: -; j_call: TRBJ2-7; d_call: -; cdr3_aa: CASSQDRGGGYEQYF; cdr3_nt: TGTGCCAGCAGCCAAGATCGTGGGGGCGGCTACGAGCAGTACTTC
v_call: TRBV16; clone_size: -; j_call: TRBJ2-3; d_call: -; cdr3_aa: CASSLLEGTQYF; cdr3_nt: TGTGCCAGCAGCCTGCTAGAGGGTACGCAGTATTTT
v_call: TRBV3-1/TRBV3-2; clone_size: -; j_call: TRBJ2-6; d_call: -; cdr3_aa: CASSLKFSGANVLTF; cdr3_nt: TGTGCCAGCAGCCTCAAATTCTCTGGGGCCAACGTCCTGACTTTC
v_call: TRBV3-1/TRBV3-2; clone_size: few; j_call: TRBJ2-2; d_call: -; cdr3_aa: CASTHLNTGELFF; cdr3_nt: TGTGCCAGCACCCATCTTAACACCGGGGAGCTGTTTTTT
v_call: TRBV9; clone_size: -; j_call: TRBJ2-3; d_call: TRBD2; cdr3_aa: CASSAAGTSGRADTQYF; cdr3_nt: TGTGCCAGCAGCGCCGCCGGGACTAGCGGTCGGGCGGATACGCAGTATTTT
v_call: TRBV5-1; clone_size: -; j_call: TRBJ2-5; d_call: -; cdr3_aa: CASSFRETQYF; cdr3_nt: TGCGCCAGCAGCTTCAGAGAGACCCAGTACTTC
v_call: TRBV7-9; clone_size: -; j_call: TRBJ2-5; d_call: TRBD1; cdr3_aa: CASSLQGAGETQYF; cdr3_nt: TGTGCCAGCAGCTTACAGGGGGCCGGGGAGACCCAGTACTTC
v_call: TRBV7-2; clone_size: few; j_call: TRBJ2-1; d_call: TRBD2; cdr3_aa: CASSLEGTRSSEQFF; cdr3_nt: TGTGCCAGCAGCCTCGAAGGGACTAGGTCCTCTGAGCAGTTCTTC
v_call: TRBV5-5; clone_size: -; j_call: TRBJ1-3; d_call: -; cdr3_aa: CASSHPQDFSGNTIYF; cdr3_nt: TGTGCCAGCAGCCACCCACAGGATTTCTCTGGAAACACCATATATTTT
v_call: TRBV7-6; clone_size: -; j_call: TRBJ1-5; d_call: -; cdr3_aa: CASSLAQPGGPQHF; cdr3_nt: TGTGCCAGCAGCTTAGCTCAGCCCGGGGGGCCCCAGCATTTT
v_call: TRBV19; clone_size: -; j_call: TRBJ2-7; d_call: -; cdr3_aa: CASRGSNEQYF; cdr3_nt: TGTGCCAGTAGGGGCTCCAACGAGCAGTACTTC